This T cell receptor beta chain was identified during a study of OX40 agonist ivuxolimab in advanced cancers. For context, the study as a whole: Ivuxolimab was an agonistic, fully human IgG2 monoclonal antibody directed against OX40 (CD134), a costimulatory receptor. Intravenous ivuxolimab was administered to patients every 2 weeks at six dose levels: 0.01, 0.1, 0.3, 1.5, 3 and 10 mg/kg. Of the 50 to 55 patients in dose escalation, around 19 had hepatocellular carcinoma, about 15 had melanoma, 9 had renal cell carcinoma and 9 had head and neck cancer. In the dose-escalation cohort, around four fifths of patients were male, and the mean age was 60 years with a range of about 20 to 90. Patients were allowed to have had prior anti-PD-1, anti-PD-L1 or anti-CTLA-4 therapy, and 40% of the dose-escalation patients had previously received checkpoint inhibitors. Partial responses were achieved by three dose-escalation patients, of whom one had hepatocellular carcinoma and two had cutaneous melanoma. The purpose of peripheral TCRbeta sequencing was to test whether ivuxolimab changed TCR sequence diversity and led to clonal T-cell expansion. The paper reports the monotherapy dose-escalation portion (N of about 52 patients) of the phase I ivuxolimab trial. The research as a whole found: At doses of 0.1 to 3.0 mg/kg, clonal expansion of both CD4+ and CD8+ blood T cells was observed from baseline to week 6. Low levels of normalized T-cell clonal expansion were also seen in some patients who did not respond. After ivuxolimab, more expanded clones were found on average in CD8+ T cells than in CD4+ T cells. Partial responders in the 0.1-3.0 mg/kg groups had among the lowest normalized peripheral clonal expansion, especially among CD8+ T cells. Which antigens the clonally expanded peripheral T cells were specific for was not determined.

On this clone itself: Its antigen target is currently unknown. No much larger clone is present one base from it, and per-base qualities are unavailable.

Patients with a history of autoimmune disease or receiving systemic immunosuppression were excluded from the trial. Peripheral blood for TCR sequencing was collected from all dose cohorts at baseline, on cycle 4 day 1, and on cycle 7 day 1. Samples came from an open-label, multicenter, first-in-human phase I dose-escalation trial of ivuxolimab. Adults with locally advanced or metastatic melanoma, renal cell carcinoma, hepatocellular carcinoma or head and neck squamous cell carcinoma were enrolled in the trial. Before TCR sequencing, CD4+ T cells and CD8+ T cells were sorted from peripheral blood as separate populations. For sequencing of the TCRbeta CDR3 region, genomic DNA was extracted from the sorted cells. TCRbeta CDR3 regions were sequenced using the immunoSEQ Assay. TCRdb re-hosts the immuneACCESS table, in-frame sequences only. Its copies lack some clones; in the studies checked, an unresolved V gene accounts for under half of them, and the cause for the rest is not known. The sample table holds 90,000 to 100,000 clones, of which approximately 83% were seen once. The ten top clones hold 1.4% to 1.5% of the sample.

Sample: CD4+ or CD8+ T cells sorted from blood, taken in a trial of the OX40 agonist ivuxolimab. The TCR comes from an adult with an advanced solid tumor such as melanoma, head and neck, liver or kidney cancer.

The CDR3 here reads CASSLPLGQGGTEAFF. The nucleotide sequence reads TGTGCCAGCAGCCTCCCCCTAGGACAGGGAGGGACTGAAGCTTTCTTT. Here the chain combines TRBV28 and TRBJ1-1; 8 central bases correspond to TRBD1. The germline V gene supplies CDR1 MDHEN and CDR2 SYDVKM. Relative to germline, V is missing 6 bases and J is missing 5 bases, with 14 bases of the junction outside any gene match. The CDR3 holds 16 amino acids from the cysteine to the phenylalanine. Just the 48-base CDR3 DNA is kept, in frame starting at base 1.